This T cell receptor beta chain was captured by sequencing in a study of control samples from healthy donors and cancer patients. TCRdb's table, derived via immunoSEQ multiplex PCR, lists solely in-frame clones and lacks some. The sample shows about 190,000 clones, and around 2% sits with its ten largest clones. The CDR3 covers 12 residues. V was trimmed by 3 bases and J by 3 bases, leaving 5 bases between them. The sequence was collected from a woman in her twenties or thirties in good health. Material: blood. The rearrangement joins TRBV12-3 or TRBV12-4 to TRBJ1-1; D is unresolved. The CDR3 protein is CASSFTHTEAFF. DNA for the CDR3: TGTGCCAGCAGTTTCACCCACACTGAAGCTTTCTTT.